This T cell receptor beta chain was identified in a study of blood T cell repertoires in COVID-19. Overall study: From T cells, B-cell-depleted T cells, or PBMCs came the material, which was cDNA or gDNA.

V was trimmed by 5 bases and J by 1 base, leaving 9 bases between them. Germline V gene lookup returns CDR1 SGHRS and CDR2 YFSETQ. This CDR3 is built from 13 residues. Measured with immunoSEQ multiplex PCR; TCRdb has only the in-frame clones, and not every one. The sample lists about 50,000 clones, 76% occurring once. V and J are TRBV5-1 and TRBJ1-1, with D possibly matching TRBD1 (5 bases). This TCR was recovered from a man between 45 and 60 years old with active or convalescent COVID-19. Specimen: peripheral blood. The CDR3 region has the DNA TGCGCCAGCAGGGAGGGGACGAACACTGAAGCTTTCTTT. Translating it yields CASREGTNTEAFF. Complete variable domain (other parts from reference TRBV5-1 and TRBJ1-1): KAGVTQTPRYLIKTRGQQVTLSCSPISGHRSVSWYQQTPGQGLQFLFEYFSETQRNKGNFPGRFSGRQFSNSRSEMNVSTLELGDSALYLCASREGTNTEAFFGQGTRLTVV.